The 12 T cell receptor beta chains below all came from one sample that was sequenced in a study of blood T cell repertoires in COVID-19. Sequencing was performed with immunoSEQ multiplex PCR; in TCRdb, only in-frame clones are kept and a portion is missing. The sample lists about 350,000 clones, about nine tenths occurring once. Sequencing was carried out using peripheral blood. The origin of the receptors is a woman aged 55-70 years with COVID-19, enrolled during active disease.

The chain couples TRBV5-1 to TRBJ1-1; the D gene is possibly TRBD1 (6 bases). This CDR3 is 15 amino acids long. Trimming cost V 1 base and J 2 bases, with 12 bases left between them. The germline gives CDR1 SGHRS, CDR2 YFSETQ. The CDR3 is CASSLSQGANTEAFF. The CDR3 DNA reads TGCGCCAGCAGCTTGTCACAGGGAGCAAACACTGAAGCTTTCTTT.

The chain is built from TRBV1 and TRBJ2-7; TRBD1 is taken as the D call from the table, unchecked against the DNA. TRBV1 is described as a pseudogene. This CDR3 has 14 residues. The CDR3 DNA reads TGCACCAGCCACCGGGACAGGGTAAAGTACGAGCAGTACTTC. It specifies CTSHRDRVKYEQYF.

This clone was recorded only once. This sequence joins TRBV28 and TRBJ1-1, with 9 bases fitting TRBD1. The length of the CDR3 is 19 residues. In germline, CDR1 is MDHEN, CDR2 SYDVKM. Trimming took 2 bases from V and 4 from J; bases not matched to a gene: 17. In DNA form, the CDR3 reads TGTGCCAGCAGTTTACCATCGTCAGGGGGGACAGGGTTCCCCACTGAAGCTTTCTTT. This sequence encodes CASSLPSSGGTGFPTEAFF.

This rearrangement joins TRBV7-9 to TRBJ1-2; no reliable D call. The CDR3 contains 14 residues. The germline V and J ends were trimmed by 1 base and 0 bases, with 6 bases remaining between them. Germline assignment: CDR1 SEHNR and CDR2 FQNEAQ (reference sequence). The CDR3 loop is CASSLETANYGYTF. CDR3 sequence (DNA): TGTGCCAGCAGCTTAGAAACAGCTAACTATGGCTACACCTTC.

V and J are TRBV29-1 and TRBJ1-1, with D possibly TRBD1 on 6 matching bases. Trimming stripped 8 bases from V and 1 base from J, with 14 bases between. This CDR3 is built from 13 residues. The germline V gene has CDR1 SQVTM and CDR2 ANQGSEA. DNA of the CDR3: TGCAGCACCCTGACAGGCAAGAACACTGAAGCTTTCTTT. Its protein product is CSTLTGKNTEAFF. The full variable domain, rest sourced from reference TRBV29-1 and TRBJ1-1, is SAVISQKPSRDICQRGTSLTIQCQVDSQVTMMFWYRQQPGQSLTLIATANQGSEATYESGFVIDKFPISRPNLTFSTLTVSNMSPEDSSIYLCSTLTGKNTEAFFGQGTRLTVV.

The CDR3 sequence: CASSSKKGQGANGYTF. The CDR3 DNA sequence: TGTGCCAGTAGTTCCAAAAAGGGACAGGGGGCGAATGGCTACACCTTC. This rearrangement joins TRBV19 to TRBJ1-2, with TRBD1 identical over 12 bases. The CDR3 extends over 16 amino acids. CDR1 is LNHDA and CDR2 is SQIVND in the germline V gene (reference sequence). The ends lost 5 bases at V and 6 bases at J; junction bases unmatched: 10. The full variable domain, completed using reference TRBV19 and TRBJ1-2, is DGGITQSPKYLFRKEGQNVTLSCEQNLNHDAMYWYRQDPGQGLRLIYYSQIVNDFQKGDIAEGYSVSREKKESFPLTVTSAQKNPTAFYLCASSSKKGQGANGYTFGSGTRLTVV.

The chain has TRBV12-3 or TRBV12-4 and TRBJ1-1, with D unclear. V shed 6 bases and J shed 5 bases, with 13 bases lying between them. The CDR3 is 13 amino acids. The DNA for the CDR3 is TGTGCCAGCAGGGCTACTTGGAGGACTGAAGCTTTCTTT. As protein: CASRATWRTEAFF.

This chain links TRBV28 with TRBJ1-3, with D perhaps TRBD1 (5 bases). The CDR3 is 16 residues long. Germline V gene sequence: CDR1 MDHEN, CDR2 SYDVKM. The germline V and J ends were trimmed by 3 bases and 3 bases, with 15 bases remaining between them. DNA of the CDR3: TGTGCCAGCAGTTTGGGGCCGCCGGGGGATGGAAACACCATATATTTT. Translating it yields CASSLGPPGDGNTIYF.

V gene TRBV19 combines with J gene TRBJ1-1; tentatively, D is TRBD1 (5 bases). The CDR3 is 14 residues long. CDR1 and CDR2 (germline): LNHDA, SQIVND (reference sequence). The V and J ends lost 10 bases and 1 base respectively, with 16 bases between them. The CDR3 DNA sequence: TGTGCCACCTCCGGAGGGGCGCGGAACACTGAAGCTTTCTTT. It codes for CATSGGARNTEAFF.

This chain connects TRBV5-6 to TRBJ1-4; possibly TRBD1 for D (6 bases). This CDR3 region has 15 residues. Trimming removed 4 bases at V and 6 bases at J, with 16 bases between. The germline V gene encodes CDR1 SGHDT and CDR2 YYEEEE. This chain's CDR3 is CASSLTGQGDEKLFF. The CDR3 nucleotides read TGTGCCAGCAGCCTTACAGGGCAGGGCGATGAAAAACTGTTTTTT.

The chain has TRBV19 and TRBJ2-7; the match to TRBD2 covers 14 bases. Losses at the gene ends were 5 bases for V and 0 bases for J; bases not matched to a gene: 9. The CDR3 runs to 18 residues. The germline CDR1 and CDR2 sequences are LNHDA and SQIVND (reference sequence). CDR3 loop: CASSYGLAGGKSSYEQYF. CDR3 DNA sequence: TGTGCCAGTAGTTACGGACTAGCGGGGGGCAAAAGCTCCTACGAGCAGTACTTC.

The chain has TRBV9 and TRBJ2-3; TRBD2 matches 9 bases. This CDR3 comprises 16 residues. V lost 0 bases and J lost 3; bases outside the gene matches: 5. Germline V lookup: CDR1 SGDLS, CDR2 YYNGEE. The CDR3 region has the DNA TGTGCCAGCAGCGTAGAGGCGGGGGGGCCAACAGATACGCAGTATTTT. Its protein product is CASSVEAGGPTDTQYF.